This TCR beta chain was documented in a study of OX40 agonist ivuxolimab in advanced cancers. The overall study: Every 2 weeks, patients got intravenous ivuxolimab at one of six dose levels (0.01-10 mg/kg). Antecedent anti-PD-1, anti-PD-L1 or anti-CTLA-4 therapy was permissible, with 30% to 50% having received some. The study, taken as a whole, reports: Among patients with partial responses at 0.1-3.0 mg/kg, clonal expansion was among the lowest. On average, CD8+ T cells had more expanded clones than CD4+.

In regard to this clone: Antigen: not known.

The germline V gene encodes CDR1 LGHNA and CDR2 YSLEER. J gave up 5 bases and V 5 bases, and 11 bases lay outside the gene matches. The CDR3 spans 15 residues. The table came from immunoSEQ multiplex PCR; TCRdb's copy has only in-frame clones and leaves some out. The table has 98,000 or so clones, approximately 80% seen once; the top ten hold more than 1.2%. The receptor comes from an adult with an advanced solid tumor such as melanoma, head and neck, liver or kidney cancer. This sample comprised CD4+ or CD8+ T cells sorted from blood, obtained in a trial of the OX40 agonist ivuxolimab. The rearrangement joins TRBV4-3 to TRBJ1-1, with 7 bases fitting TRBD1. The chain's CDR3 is CASSTRTGSGTEAFF. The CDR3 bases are TGCGCCAGCAGCACCCGGACAGGATCGGGGACTGAAGCTTTCTTT.